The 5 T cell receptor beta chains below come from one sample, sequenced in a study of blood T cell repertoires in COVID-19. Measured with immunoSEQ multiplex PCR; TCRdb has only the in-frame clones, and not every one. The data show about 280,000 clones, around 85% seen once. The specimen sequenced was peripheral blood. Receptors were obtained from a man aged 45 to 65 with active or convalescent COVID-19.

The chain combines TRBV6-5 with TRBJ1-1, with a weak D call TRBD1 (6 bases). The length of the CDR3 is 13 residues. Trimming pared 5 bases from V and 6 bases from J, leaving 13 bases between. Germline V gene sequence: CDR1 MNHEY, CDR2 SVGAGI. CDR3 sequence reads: CASSPNYRAEAFF. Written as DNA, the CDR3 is TGTGCCAGCAGTCCCAATTACAGGGCTGAAGCTTTCTTT.

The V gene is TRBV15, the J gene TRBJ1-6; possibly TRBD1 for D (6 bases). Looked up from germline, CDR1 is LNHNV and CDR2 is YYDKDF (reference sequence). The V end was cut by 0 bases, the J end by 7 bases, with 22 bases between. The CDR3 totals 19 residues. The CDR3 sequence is CATSRDKVSGAERNSPLHF. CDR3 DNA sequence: TGTGCCACCAGCAGAGATAAGGTGTCAGGGGCTGAGAGGAATTCACCCCTCCACTTT.

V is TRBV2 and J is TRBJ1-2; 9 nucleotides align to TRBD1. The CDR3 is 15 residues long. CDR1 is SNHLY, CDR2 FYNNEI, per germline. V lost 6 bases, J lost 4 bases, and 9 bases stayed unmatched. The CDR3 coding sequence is TGTGCCAGCAGCGCCCCGGGACAGGGTACCTATGGCTACACCTTC. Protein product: CASSAPGQGTYGYTF.

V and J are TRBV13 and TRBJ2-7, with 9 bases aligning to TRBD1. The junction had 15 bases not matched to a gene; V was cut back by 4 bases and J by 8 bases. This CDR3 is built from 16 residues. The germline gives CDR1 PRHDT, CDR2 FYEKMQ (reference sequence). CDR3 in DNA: TGTGCCAGCAGCTCCGGGAGTTTTGGGACAGGGTTGCAGCAGTACTTC. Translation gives CASSSGSFGTGLQQYF.

CDR3 bases: TGTGCCAGTAGTATAGGAGCGGGAGGCTTTAATGAGCAGTTCTTC. Residues: CASSIGAGGFNEQFF. The genes are TRBV19 and TRBJ2-1, with TRBD2 matching over 9 bases. V was pared by 1 base and J by 7 bases, with 5 bases of the junction left unmatched. CDR3 length: 15 amino acids. Germline V gene lookup returns CDR1 LNHDA and CDR2 SQIVND (reference sequence).